This TCR beta chain stems from a study of cytomegalovirus exposure and HLA in healthy donors. The germline V gene has CDR1 KGHSH and CDR2 LQKENI. CDR3 size: 13 residues. V was shortened by 2 bases and J by 3 bases, with 7 bases between the two germline ends. Amplification used 60 Vbeta primers and 13 Jbeta primers. TCRdb's copy holds only in-frame clones and misses some; the assay was immunoSEQ multiplex PCR. The sample has about 88,000 clones, and its top ten clones hold about 6%. As for this clone: Antigen unknown.

Whole-study findings and limits: A highly shared variant cluster was judged a likely technical artifact. The CMV antigen specificity of a few CMV-associated chains was confirmed through in vitro analysis. An Asian-associated ancestry cluster reportedly showed fewer N-insertions than the roughly 670-donor mean in a later analysis.

This clonotype was sampled from a girl under 18 in good health and CMV-seropositive. Material for sequencing was PBMCs. This chain connects TRBV18 to TRBJ1-1; D is unresolved. CDR3 in DNA: TGTGCCAGCTCACCAGACGGAGACACTGAAGCTTTCTTT. Translated: CASSPDGDTEAFF. Complete variable domain (other parts from reference TRBV18 and TRBJ1-1): NAGVMQNPRHLVRRRGQEARLRCSPMKGHSHVYWYRQLPEEGLKFMVYLQKENIIDESGMPKERFSAEFPKEGPSILRIQQVVRGDSAAYFCASSPDGDTEAFFGQGTRLTVV.